Sequencing of this T cell receptor beta chain was carried out in a study of blood T cell repertoires in COVID-19. Original processing methods: Amplification from reference gene primers served as the basis for estimated nucleated cell counts. Clones were read by immunoSEQ multiplex PCR, and TCRdb kept only the in-frame ones, dropping some. D and trimming come from the DNA, and the V and J calls and clone size come from that table. The repertoire holds approximately 200,000 clones, roughly 83% seen once, with around 3.5% in the top ten. This CDR3 is 15 amino acids long. Per the germline V gene, CDR1 is KGHSH and CDR2 is LQKENI. The trim removed 3 bases at V and 3 bases at J, leaving 3 bases unmatched.

Input material: PBMCs or T cells enriched from blood (not recorded which). The chain links TRBV18 to TRBJ1-3, with 9 bases identical to TRBD1. This receptor was identified in a woman between 25 and 40 years old who had recovered from COVID-19. Written as DNA, the CDR3 is TGTGCCAGCTCACCCTTGGACAGGGGTGGAAACACCATATATTTT. Translating gives CASSPLDRGGNTIYF.